This entry describes one T cell receptor (beta chain). Its antigen remains unidentified. A J-beta primer mix and a sample-barcoded 5' primer were used in a second PCR of roughly 7 to 12 cycles. Each cDNA molecule, via a template-switch adaptor with 12 random nucleotides, was tagged. MiXCR, run by TCRdb on the 5' RACE reads, gives a single entry per CDR3 protein. The sample contains 600,000 to 650,000 distinct CDR3 sequences, under 65% of which appear only once. The data are from a study of blood T cells in healthy people across ages. Whole-study findings and limits: Getting older went along with TCR beta diversity per million T cells dropping roughly linearly.

The CDR3 consists of 14 residues. Trimming stripped 5 bases from V and 3 bases from J, with 13 bases between. The germline V gene encodes CDR1 SSHAT and CDR2 FNYEAQ (reference sequence). The clonotype was recovered from a man in his sixties in good health. This sequence joins TRBV7-7 and TRBJ2-5, with D possibly matching TRBD1 (5 bases). The sample taken for sequencing was blood. CDR3 coding DNA: TGTGCCAGCAGCCCTCGCAGGGATAAAGAGACCCAGTACTTC. This encodes CASSPRRDKETQYF. Supplemented by reference TRBV7-7 and TRBJ2-5, the full variable domain reads GAGVSQSPRYKVTKRGQDVTLRCDPISSHATLYWYQQALGQGPEFLTYFNYEAQPDKSGLPSDRFSAERPEGSISTLTIQRTEQRDSAMYRCASSPRRDKETQYFGPGTRLLVL.